The 32 T cell receptor beta chains reported below all come from one sample, sequenced in a study of blood T cell repertoires in COVID-19. The table came from immunoSEQ multiplex PCR; TCRdb's copy has only in-frame clones and leaves some out. This table holds some 160,000 clones, more than 75% found once. The material sequenced was peripheral blood. The receptors derive from a middle-aged man who had recovered from COVID-19.

The genes are TRBV28 and TRBJ2-7; D uncertain. Per germline, CDR1 MDHEN and CDR2 SYDVKM. The CDR3 has 11 residues. Trimming removed 5 bases from V and 1 base from J, with 3 bases in between. The CDR3 coding sequence is TGTGCCAGCAGTCAATCCTACGAGCAGTACTTC. Protein: CASSQSYEQYF.

The V call is TRBV7-3, the J call TRBJ2-1, with TRBD1 matching over 8 bases. Germline loops: CDR1 SGHTA, CDR2 FQGTGA. The junction had 15 bases not matched to a gene; V was cut back by 5 bases and J by 6 bases. The CDR3 contains 17 residues. CDR3 in amino acids: CASSDGQGRPGGNEQFF. The CDR3 coding sequence is TGTGCCAGCAGCGACGGACAGGGCCGCCCGGGCGGCAATGAGCAGTTCTTC.

This clone appeared a single time. The rearrangement links TRBV5-8 to TRBJ2-4, with a weak D call TRBD2 (5 bases). Germline V lookup: CDR1 SGHTS, CDR2 YDEGEE. V lost 0 bases to trimming and J lost 10 bases, with 14 bases between them. The CDR3 spans 14 residues. CDR3 bases: TGTGCCAGCAGCTTGGGGTTGGGGAGCTCAATTCAGTACTTC. This gives the protein CASSLGLGSSIQYF.

The chain couples TRBV5-8 to TRBJ2-1; 7 nucleotides align to TRBD1. The CDR3 is made up of 15 amino acids. Germline assignment: CDR1 SGHTS and CDR2 YDEGEE. V shed 1 base and J 1 base; nucleotides not matched to a gene: 2. As DNA, the CDR3 is TGTGCCAGCAGCTTGTCGGGACAGTCCTACAATGAGCAGTTCTTC. Protein product: CASSLSGQSYNEQFF.

CDR3 coding DNA: TGTGCCAGTAATACTCGGGGAGGGCCGGCTGAAGCTTTCTTT. This gives the protein CASNTRGGPAEAFF. The V gene is TRBV19, the J gene TRBJ1-1, with D hard to call. Germline values: CDR1 LNHDA, CDR2 SQIVND (reference sequence). This CDR3 comprises 14 residues. V was trimmed by 7 bases and J by 6 bases, leaving 18 bases between them.

The V call is TRBV9, the J call TRBJ1-5; the match to TRBD1 covers 10 bases. Germline V gene sequence: CDR1 SGDLS, CDR2 YYNGEE. Trimming cost V 0 bases and J 9 bases; bases outside gene matches: 6. The CDR3 has 15 residues. CDR3 region: CASSVDGTGVRPQHF. CDR3 nucleotides: TGTGCCAGCAGCGTAGACGGGACAGGGGTACGGCCCCAGCATTTT.

This clone was counted once. The chain employs TRBV30 and TRBJ1-2; D is uncertain. The CDR3 totals 10 residues. V dropped 2 bases and J dropped 8 bases, with 6 bases sitting between them. Per germline, CDR1 GTSNPN and CDR2 SVGIG (reference sequence). The CDR3: CAWSQVGYTF. The CDR3 DNA follows: TGTGCCTGGAGTCAGGTCGGCTACACCTTC.

This rearrangement joins TRBV9 to TRBJ2-3; no clear D gene. Germline V CDR1 and CDR2: SGDLS, YYNGEE. The CDR3 consists of 14 residues. V lost 4 bases, J lost 0 bases, and 9 bases lay in between. The CDR3 DNA follows: TGTGCCAGCAGCCCTCGAACTAGCACAGATACGCAGTATTTT. This translates into CASSPRTSTDTQYF.

The chain uses TRBV6-5 and TRBJ1-2; 8 bases map to TRBD1. CDR3 length: 12 residues. CDR1 is MNHEY, CDR2 SVGAGI, per germline. The V and J ends lost 8 bases and 8 bases, in that order; junction bases with no gene match: 7. As DNA, the CDR3 is TGTGCCAGCGGAGGGACAGGCGGCGGCTACACCTTC. Translating gives CASGGTGGGYTF.

The V gene is TRBV20-1, the J gene TRBJ2-1, with D hard to call. V was pared by 3 bases and J by 9 bases, with 6 bases between. Germline CDR1 and CDR2: DFQATT and SNEGSKA (reference sequence). The CDR3 totals 10 residues. Here the CDR3 reads CSASRSEQFF. CDR3 nucleotides: TGCAGTGCTAGCCGGAGTGAGCAGTTCTTC.

This chain uses TRBV27 with TRBJ1-5; 8 bases match TRBD1. Trimming cost V 4 bases and J 4 bases; bases outside gene matches: 6. Germline V gene data show CDR1 as MNHEY and CDR2 as SMNVEV (reference sequence). This CDR3 region has 15 residues. The CDR3 nucleotides are TGTGCCAGCAGTTCTCGGACAGGGAGAAATCAGCCCCAGCATTTT. This encodes CASSSRTGRNQPQHF.

The V gene is TRBV19, the J gene TRBJ1-5; 7 positions agree with TRBD1. V was clipped by 4 bases and J by 1 base; unmatched bases: 10. The CDR3 runs to 17 residues. Germline V gene sequence: CDR1 LNHDA, CDR2 SQIVND (reference sequence). The CDR3 is CASSSQGGRWSNQPQHF. The CDR3 coding sequence is TGTGCCAGTAGTAGCCAGGGGGGACGGTGGAGCAATCAGCCCCAGCATTTT.

The chain combines TRBV7-9 with TRBJ2-7; tentative D call: TRBD2 (5 bases). The CDR3 covers 12 residues. The germline V and J ends were trimmed by 4 bases and 5 bases, with 9 bases remaining between them. Per the germline V gene, CDR1 is SEHNR and CDR2 is FQNEAQ (reference sequence). This CDR3 reads CASSSGYNEQYF. In nucleotides, the CDR3 is TGTGCCAGCAGCTCGGGGTACAACGAGCAGTACTTC.

CDR3 sequence reads: CASSSHQGNRGELFF. The CDR3 DNA reads as TGTGCCAGCAGCTCTCACCAGGGGAATAGGGGGGAGCTGTTTTTT. The chain carries TRBV11-2 and TRBJ2-2; a weak D match, TRBD1 (6 bases). V dropped 4 bases and J dropped 8 bases, with 17 bases sitting between them. CDR3 length equals 15 residues. The V gene's germline CDR1 is SGHAT and CDR2 FQNNGV. The full variable domain, with the rest looked up from reference TRBV11-2 and TRBJ2-2, is EAGVAQSPRYKIIEKRQSVAFWCNPISGHATLYWYQQILGQGPKLLIQFQNNGVVDDSQLPKDRFSAERLKGVDSTLKIQPAKLEDSAVYLCASSSHQGNRGELFFGEGSRLTVL.

The chain recombines TRBV5-4 with TRBJ2-6, with 9 bases identical to TRBD1. Germline V lookup: CDR1 SGHNT, CDR2 YYREEE (reference sequence). The ends lost 2 bases at V and 2 bases at J; junction bases unmatched: 8. The length of the CDR3 is 18 residues. CDR3 in amino acids: CASSLFGGQGAGANVLTF. The CDR3 nucleotides are TGTGCCAGCAGCTTATTCGGGGGACAGGGAGCTGGGGCCAACGTCCTGACTTTC.

In this sample, this clone turned up once. The chain combines TRBV10-1 with TRBJ2-3; unclear D gene. The CDR3 contains 15 residues. The V gene's germline CDR1 is WNHNN and CDR2 SYGVQD (reference sequence). V lost 0 bases and J 6 bases, leaving 13 bases between the germline ends. The CDR3 loop reads CASSESSNPADTQYF. The DNA for the CDR3 is TGCGCCAGCAGTGAGTCGAGCAATCCCGCGGATACGCAGTATTTT.

The CDR3 DNA sequence: TGTGCCAGCTCACCAGCAATCAGGGACGAGCAGTACTTC. This codes for CASSPAIRDEQYF. The chain employs TRBV18 and TRBJ2-7; tentatively, D is TRBD1 (5 bases). The CDR3 loop spans 13 amino acids. Germline loops: CDR1 KGHSH, CDR2 LQKENI. The V gene lost 2 bases and the J gene lost 5 bases, with 10 bases spanning the gap.

The chain combines TRBV27 with TRBJ2-5, with 7 nucleotides matching TRBD2. The V segment lost 8 bases and the J segment 2 bases; nucleotides outside the gene matches: 8. This CDR3 spans 14 amino acids. CDR1 is MNHEY, CDR2 SMNVEV, per germline (reference sequence). CDR3 residues: CASGLTSYQETQYF. The CDR3 nucleotides read TGTGCCAGCGGACTGACTAGCTATCAAGAGACCCAGTACTTC.

This clone was seen just once. The rearrangement joins TRBV7-3 to TRBJ2-1; D possibly corresponds to TRBD1 (7 bases). Germline loops: CDR1 SGHTA, CDR2 FQGTGA. CDR3 length equals 16 residues. Deletions cut 5 bases from V and 7 bases from J, with 21 bases between. The CDR3 loop reads CASSQVGQARGNEQFF. The CDR3 DNA follows: TGTGCCAGCAGCCAGGTCGGACAGGCCCGGGGGAATGAGCAGTTCTTC.

The rearrangement uses TRBV4-3 and TRBJ2-1, with 11 nucleotides matching TRBD2. The CDR3 spans 15 residues. V was clipped by 3 bases and J by 4 bases; unmatched bases: 2. In germline, CDR1 is LGHNA, CDR2 YSLEER. CDR3: CASSQTSGDYNEQFF. The CDR3 DNA sequence: TGCGCCAGCAGCCAGACTAGCGGGGATTACAATGAGCAGTTCTTC.

V and J are TRBV2 and TRBJ2-7, with a weak D call TRBD2 (6 bases). Germline V gene data show CDR1 as SNHLY and CDR2 as FYNNEI. With 6 bases removed from V and 1 base from J, the gap between germline ends came to 19 bases. The CDR3 sequence is 16 residues long. CDR3: CASRGLQPGRSYEQYF. For the CDR3, the DNA is TGTGCCAGCAGGGGACTCCAACCTGGGAGATCCTACGAGCAGTACTTC.

The chain carries TRBV27 and TRBJ2-3, with 7 bases identical to TRBD1. This CDR3 is 16 amino acids long. Germline trimming cut 3 bases from V and 4 bases from J; bases unmatched to any gene: 10. The germline gives CDR1 MNHEY, CDR2 SMNVEV (reference sequence). CDR3: CASSFRQGGRPDTQYF. Written as DNA, the CDR3 is TGTGCCAGCAGTTTCAGACAGGGCGGTCGTCCAGATACGCAGTATTTT.

The chain recombines TRBV11-2 with TRBJ2-1; D possibly corresponds to TRBD2 (6 bases). Germline values: CDR1 SGHAT, CDR2 FQNNGV. The CDR3 sequence is 15 residues long. V lost 5 bases and J lost 3, with 14 bases in between. The CDR3 here is CASSPGVADYNEQFF. The CDR3 nucleotides read TGTGCCAGCAGCCCCGGGGTAGCGGACTACAATGAGCAGTTCTTC.

The gene calls are TRBV15 and TRBJ2-1; D is undetermined. Deletions cut 0 bases from V and 7 bases from J, with 16 bases between. Germline-derived CDR1 and CDR2 are LNHNV and YYDKDF (reference sequence). This CDR3 spans 16 amino acids. CDR3 nucleotide sequence: TGTGCCACCAGCAGAGATCAGGTCCAACGAAGGAATGAGCAGTTCTTC. Its protein product is CATSRDQVQRRNEQFF.

The genes are TRBV3-1 (or the pseudogene TRBV3-2) and TRBJ2-1; 13 bases are a match to TRBD2. The V and J ends lost 0 bases and 5 bases, in that order; junction bases with no gene match: 4. The CDR3 has 17 amino acids. The germline V gene has CDR1 LGHDT and CDR2 YNNKEL (reference sequence). In nucleotides, the CDR3 is TGTGCCAGCAGCCAAGACTACGGGACTAGCGGGAACAATGAGCAGTTCTTC. Translated: CASSQDYGTSGNNEQFF.

This sequence joins TRBV9 and TRBJ1-1; 12 bases line up with TRBD1. The CDR3 runs to 18 residues. Trimming at V came to 4 bases and at J to 4 bases, leaving 14 bases not matched to a gene. Germline V gives CDR1 SGDLS, CDR2 YYNGEE. Here the CDR3 DNA reads TGTGCCAGCAGCTCGACTGAGTGGGACAGGGGGCGCGGCACTGAAGCTTTCTTT. Encoded protein: CASSSTEWDRGRGTEAFF.

The rearrangement links TRBV6-5 to TRBJ2-7; the match to TRBD1 covers 7 bases. Per the germline V gene, CDR1 is MNHEY and CDR2 is SVGAGI. With 5 bases clipped from V and 5 bases from J, the junction kept 6 bases outside the gene matches. CDR3 length: 13 amino acids. DNA for the CDR3: TGTGCCAGCAGTAAACTACAGGGGAACGAGCAGTACTTC. Translation gives CASSKLQGNEQYF.

The chain employs TRBV7-2 and TRBJ2-7; D is undetermined. The length of the CDR3 is 14 residues. Per germline, CDR1 SGHTA and CDR2 FQGNSA. Trimming cost V 1 base and J 3 bases, with 10 bases left between them. The CDR3 loop reads CASSLVQLNYEQYF. The CDR3 DNA reads as TGTGCCAGCAGCTTAGTACAGCTAAACTACGAGCAGTACTTC.

The genes are TRBV9 and TRBJ2-3, with TRBD2 matching over 15 bases. V lost 4 bases and J lost 4; bases outside the gene matches: 4. CDR1 is SGDLS, CDR2 YYNGEE, per germline. The CDR3 runs to 16 residues. The CDR3 loop reads CASSPGLAGGPDTQYF. In DNA, the CDR3 is TGTGCCAGCAGCCCGGGACTAGCGGGGGGTCCAGATACGCAGTATTTT.

This clone was seen a handful of times. The J gene is TRBJ2-5, the V gene TRBV4-2; 9 bases match TRBD1. V lost 1 base and J lost 4; bases outside the gene matches: 7. In germline, CDR1 is LGHNA, CDR2 YNFKEQ. The CDR3 contains 16 residues. The CDR3 loop reads CASSQGAGQGRETQYF. The CDR3 DNA is TGTGCCAGCAGCCAAGGAGCGGGACAGGGTAGAGAGACCCAGTACTTC.

V gene TRBV7-9 combines with J gene TRBJ1-5, with 7 bases matching TRBD1. The V and J ends lost 6 bases and 1 base, in that order; junction bases with no gene match: 3. Germline-derived CDR1 and CDR2 are SEHNR and FQNEAQ (reference sequence). This CDR3 is built from 14 residues. DNA for the CDR3: TGTGCCAGCAGTCCGACAGGGAGCAATCAGCCCCAGCATTTT. Translated, it gives CASSPTGSNQPQHF.

This clone was observed a few times. This chain uses TRBV28 with TRBJ1-3, with 7 positions matching TRBD1. Germline CDR1 and CDR2: MDHEN and SYDVKM. This CDR3 has 14 residues. The J segment lost 3 bases and the V segment lost 6 bases, leaving 5 bases of the junction unmatched. The CDR3 is CASSTDRVGNTIYF. CDR3 DNA sequence: TGTGCCAGCAGCACTGACAGGGTTGGAAACACCATATATTTT. Full variable domain (missing parts from reference TRBV28 and TRBJ1-3): DVKVTQSSRYLVKRTGEKVFLECVQDMDHENMFWYRQDPGLGLRLIYFSYDVKMKEKGDIPEGYSVSREKKERFSLILESASTNQTSMYLCASSTDRVGNTIYFGEGSWLTVV.